This passage covers 14 T cell receptor beta chains from one sample sequenced in a study of cytomegalovirus exposure and HLA in healthy donors. The PCR made use of 60 Vbeta and 13 Jbeta primers. The repertoire was sequenced with immunoSEQ multiplex PCR; TCRdb's copy has only in-frame clones and lacks some. Of approximately 160,000 clones listed, 80% were seen once; the top ten hold about 7%. The sample comprised PBMCs. The receptors were sampled from a young man in good health and CMV-seropositive.

This clone was seen a single time. The rearrangement uses TRBV9 and TRBJ1-2; possibly TRBD1 for D (5 bases). The CDR3 length is 15 residues. CDR1 is SGDLS, CDR2 YYNGEE, per germline. Between the trimmed V and J ends, which lost 0 bases and 8 bases, there was a span of 17 bases. CDR3 loop: CASSVEAGAGGGYTF. CDR3 in DNA: TGTGCCAGCAGCGTAGAGGCTGGGGCCGGGGGGGGCTACACCTTC. The full variable domain, rest sourced from reference TRBV9 and TRBJ1-2, is DSGVTQTPKHLITATGQRVTLRCSPRSGDLSVYWYQQSLDQGLQFLIQYYNGEERAKGNILERFSAQQFPDLHSELNLSSLELGDSALYFCASSVEAGAGGGYTFGSGTRLTVV.

This clone appeared once. The J gene is TRBJ1-3, the V gene TRBV5-1; maybe TRBD1 (6 bases). V was cut by 1 base and J by 4 bases, with 9 bases left in between. Germline V gene sequence: CDR1 SGHRS, CDR2 YFSETQ. The CDR3 is made up of 14 amino acids. The CDR3 nucleotides read TGCGCCAGCAGCTTGACAGGGTTCGGAAACACCATATATTTT. Its translation is CASSLTGFGNTIYF.

The chain employs TRBV6-1 and TRBJ2-1; 14 bases fit TRBD2. The V gene's germline CDR1 is MNHNS and CDR2 SASEGT. CDR3 length: 15 amino acids. V shed 7 bases and J 14 bases; nucleotides not matched to a gene: 13. The CDR3 DNA reads as TGTGCCAGCACCCCCGCCGGGACTAGCGGGAGAATGGAGTTCTTC. Residues: CASTPAGTSGRMEFF.

This sequence joins TRBV6-5 and TRBJ1-1; 8 bases are a match to TRBD1. The V and J ends lost 6 bases and 4 bases, in that order; junction bases with no gene match: 4. CDR3 length equals 13 residues. Germline loops: CDR1 MNHEY, CDR2 SVGAGI. The CDR3 DNA follows: TGTGCCAGCAGAGGACAGGGTGTCACTGAAGCTTTCTTT. Residues: CASRGQGVTEAFF.

This chain uses TRBV5-1 with TRBJ2-2; TRBD2 is a possible D gene (5 bases). Trimming took 4 bases from V and 1 from J, leaving 11 bases between them. Germline CDR1 and CDR2: SGHRS and YFSETQ. The CDR3 contains 15 residues. The CDR3 sequence is CASSLLAGNTGELFF. CDR3 nucleotide sequence: TGCGCCAGCAGCCTCCTGGCGGGGAACACCGGGGAGCTGTTTTTT.

The chain uses TRBV4-1 and TRBJ2-4; 7 positions match TRBD1. The CDR3 is made up of 19 amino acids. The germline V gene encodes CDR1 MGHRA and CDR2 YSYEKL. V shed 0 bases and J 1 base; nucleotides not matched to a gene: 12. CDR3 in amino acids: CASSQDISPQGYAKNIQYF. The DNA for the CDR3 is TGCGCCAGCAGCCAAGACATCTCCCCACAGGGGTATGCCAAAAACATTCAGTACTTC.

V usage is TRBV4-1 and J usage is TRBJ1-3; 11 nucleotides agree with TRBD1. V trimming: 3 bases; J trimming: 4 bases; junction bases outside the gene matches: 11. The CDR3 spans 18 residues. Per germline, CDR1 MGHRA and CDR2 YSYEKL. The chain's CDR3 is CASSQGQGVRPRGNTIYF. DNA of the CDR3: TGCGCCAGCAGCCAGGGACAGGGGGTCAGGCCGCGCGGAAACACCATATATTTT.

The J gene is TRBJ2-7, the V gene TRBV5-6; D gene ambiguous. The germline CDR1 and CDR2 sequences are SGHDT and YYEEEE. This CDR3 comprises 13 residues. V lost 0 bases to trimming and J lost 7 bases, with 11 bases between them. CDR3 DNA: TGTGCCAGCAGCTTGGCTTCGGTTGTGGAGCAGTACTTC. This translates into CASSLASVVEQYF.

This clone was counted only a few times. The chain links TRBV5-1 to TRBJ1-1; unclear D gene. V lost 4 bases and J lost 3, with 19 bases in between. CDR3 length: 16 amino acids. Germline V lookup: CDR1 SGHRS, CDR2 YFSETQ. CDR3 bases: TGCGCCAGCAGCCCTGGTGGCGGGGTCGTGGACACTGAAGCTTTCTTT. Translated, it gives CASSPGGGVVDTEAFF.

The V call is TRBV7-9, the J call TRBJ1-1, with TRBD1 matching over 9 bases. CDR1 is SEHNR, CDR2 FQNEAQ, per germline (reference sequence). Trimming cost V 7 bases and J 1 base; bases outside gene matches: 7. CDR3 length: 15 amino acids. The CDR3 coding sequence is TGTGCCAGCATCCTATCGGGACAGGGGAACACTGAAGCTTTCTTT. Translated: CASILSGQGNTEAFF.

On this clone itself: Other DNA sequences in the sample encode the same CDR3. This rearrangement joins TRBV5-6 to TRBJ2-3, with 10 bases matching TRBD1. J lost 1 base, V lost 2 bases, and 1 base had no gene match. Looked up from germline, CDR1 is SGHDT and CDR2 is YYEEEE. This CDR3 contains 15 residues. CDR3 coding DNA: TGTGCCAGCAGCTTAGGGACAGGGGGCACAGATACGCAGTATTTT. Translation: CASSLGTGGTDTQYF. Together with reference TRBV5-6 and TRBJ2-3, the CDR3 gives the full variable domain: DAGVTQSPTHLIKTRGQQVTLRCSPKSGHDTVSWYQQALGQGPQFIFQYYEEEERQRGNFPDRFSGHQFPNYSSELNVNALLLGDSALYLCASSLGTGGTDTQYFGPGTRLTVL.

The chain is built from TRBV9 and TRBJ2-7, with 8 bases identical to TRBD2. Germline V lookup: CDR1 SGDLS, CDR2 YYNGEE. The CDR3 spans 14 residues. V shed 0 bases and J 6 bases; nucleotides not matched to a gene: 5. The CDR3, as DNA: TGTGCCAGCAGCGTAGATTCGGGGGGGCGCGAGCAGTACTTC. Amino acid sequence: CASSVDSGGREQYF.

The chain uses TRBV19 and TRBJ1-5; 9 bases agree with TRBD1. CDR1 is LNHDA, CDR2 SQIVND, per germline (reference sequence). CDR3 length equals 15 residues. Trimming removed 7 bases from V and 6 bases from J; junction bases left unmatched: 10. The CDR3 spells CASTSQGARSQPQHF. CDR3 DNA sequence: TGTGCCAGTACTTCACAGGGGGCGCGAAGTCAGCCCCAGCATTTT.

Details on this clone: A junction boundary mismatches the germline segment, possibly from a read error. The chain carries TRBV7-9 and TRBJ2-1, with D maybe TRBD2 (6 bases). Germline V gene sequence: CDR1 SEHNR, CDR2 FQNEAQ (reference sequence). CDR3 length equals 14 residues. CDR3 amino acids: CSSSFRTTYNEQFF. As DNA, the CDR3 is TGTTCCAGCAGCTTCCGGACTACGTACAATGAGCAGTTCTTC.